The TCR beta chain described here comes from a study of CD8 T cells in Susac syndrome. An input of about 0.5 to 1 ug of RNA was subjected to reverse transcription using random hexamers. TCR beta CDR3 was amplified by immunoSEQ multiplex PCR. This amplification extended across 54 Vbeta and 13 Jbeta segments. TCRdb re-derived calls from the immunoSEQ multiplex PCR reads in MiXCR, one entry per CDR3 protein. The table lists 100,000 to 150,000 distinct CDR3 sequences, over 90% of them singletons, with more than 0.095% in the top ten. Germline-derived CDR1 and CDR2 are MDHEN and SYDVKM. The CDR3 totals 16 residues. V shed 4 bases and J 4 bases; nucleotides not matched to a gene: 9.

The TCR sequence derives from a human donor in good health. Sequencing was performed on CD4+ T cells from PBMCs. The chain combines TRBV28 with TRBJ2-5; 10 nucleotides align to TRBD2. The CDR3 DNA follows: TGTGCCAGCAGTTCCTCCGGGACTAGCGATTTAGAGACCCAGTACTTC. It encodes CASSSSGTSDLETQYF.